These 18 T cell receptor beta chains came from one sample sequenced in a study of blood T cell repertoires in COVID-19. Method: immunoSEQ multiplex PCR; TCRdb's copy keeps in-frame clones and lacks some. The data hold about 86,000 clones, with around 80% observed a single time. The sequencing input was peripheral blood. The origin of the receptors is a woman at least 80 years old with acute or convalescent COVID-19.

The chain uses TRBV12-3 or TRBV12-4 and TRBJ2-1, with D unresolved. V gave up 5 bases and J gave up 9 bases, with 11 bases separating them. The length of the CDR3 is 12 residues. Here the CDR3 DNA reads TGTGCCAGCAGTCAACTAAGCGTTGAGCAGTTCTTC. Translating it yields CASSQLSVEQFF.

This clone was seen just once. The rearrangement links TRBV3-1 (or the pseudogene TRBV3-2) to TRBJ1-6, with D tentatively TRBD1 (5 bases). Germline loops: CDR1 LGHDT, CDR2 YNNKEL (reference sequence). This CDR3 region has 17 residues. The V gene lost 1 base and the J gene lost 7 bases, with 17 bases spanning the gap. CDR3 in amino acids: CASSQGQRVKGNSPLHF. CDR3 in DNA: TGTGCCAGCAGCCAAGGCCAGAGAGTTAAGGGGAATTCACCCCTCCACTTT.

This CDR3 reads CASSPFLSGDYGYTF. In DNA form, the CDR3 reads TGTGCCAGCAGCCCTTTCCTCAGCGGAGACTATGGCTACACCTTC. The rearrangement links TRBV7-2 to TRBJ1-2; the D is unclear. The CDR3 totals 15 residues. The germline V gene has CDR1 SGHTA and CDR2 FQGNSA. Trimming pared 5 bases from V and 3 bases from J, leaving 16 bases between.

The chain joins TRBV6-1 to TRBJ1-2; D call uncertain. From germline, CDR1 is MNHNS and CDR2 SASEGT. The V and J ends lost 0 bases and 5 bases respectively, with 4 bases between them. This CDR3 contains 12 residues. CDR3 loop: CASSEAAYGYTF. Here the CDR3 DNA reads TGTGCCAGCAGTGAAGCGGCTTATGGCTACACCTTC.

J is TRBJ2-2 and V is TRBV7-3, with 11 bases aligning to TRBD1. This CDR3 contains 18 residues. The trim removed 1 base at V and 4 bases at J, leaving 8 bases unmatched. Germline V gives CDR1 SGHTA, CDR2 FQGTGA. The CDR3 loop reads CASSLIRSGTGGTGELFF. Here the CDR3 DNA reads TGTGCCAGCAGCTTAATTAGGTCTGGGACAGGGGGCACCGGGGAGCTGTTTTTT.

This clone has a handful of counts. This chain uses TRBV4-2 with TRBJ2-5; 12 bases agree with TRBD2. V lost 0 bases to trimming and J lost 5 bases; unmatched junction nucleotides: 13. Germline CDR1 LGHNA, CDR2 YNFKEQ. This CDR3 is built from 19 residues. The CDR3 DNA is TGTGCCAGCAGCCAAGATCGGGCTAGCGGGGGGGCAGGTTGGGAGACCCAGTACTTC. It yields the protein CASSQDRASGGAGWETQYF.

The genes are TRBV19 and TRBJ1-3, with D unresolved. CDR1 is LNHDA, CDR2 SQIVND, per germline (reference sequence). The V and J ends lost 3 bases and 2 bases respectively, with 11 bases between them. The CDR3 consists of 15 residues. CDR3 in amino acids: CASSMTPAAGNTIYF. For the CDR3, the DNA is TGTGCCAGTAGTATGACCCCAGCGGCTGGAAACACCATATATTTT.

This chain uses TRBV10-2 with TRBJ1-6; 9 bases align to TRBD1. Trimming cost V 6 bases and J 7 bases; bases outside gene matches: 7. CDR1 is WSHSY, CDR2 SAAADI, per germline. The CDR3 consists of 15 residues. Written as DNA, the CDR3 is TGCGCCAGCAGGGTACAGGGGGCAGGGAATTCACCCCTCCACTTT. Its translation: CASRVQGAGNSPLHF.

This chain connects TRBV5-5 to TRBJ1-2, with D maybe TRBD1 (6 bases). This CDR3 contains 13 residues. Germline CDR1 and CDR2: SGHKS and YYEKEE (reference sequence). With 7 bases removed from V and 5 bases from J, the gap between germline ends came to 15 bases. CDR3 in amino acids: CASDWGTHYGYTF. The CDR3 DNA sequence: TGTGCCAGCGACTGGGGGACACATTATGGCTACACCTTC. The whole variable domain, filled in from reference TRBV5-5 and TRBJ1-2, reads DAGVTQSPTHLIKTRGQQVTLRCSPISGHKSVSWYQQVLGQGPQFIFQYYEKEERGRGNFPDRFSARQFPNYSSELNVNALLLGDSALYLCASDWGTHYGYTFGSGTRLTVV.

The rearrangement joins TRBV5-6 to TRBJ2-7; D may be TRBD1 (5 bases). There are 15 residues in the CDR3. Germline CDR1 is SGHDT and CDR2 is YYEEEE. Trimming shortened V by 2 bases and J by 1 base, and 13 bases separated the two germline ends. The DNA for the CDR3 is TGTGCCAGCAGCTTCGGGCGCTCAGGGTCCTACGAGCAGTACTTC. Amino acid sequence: CASSFGRSGSYEQYF.

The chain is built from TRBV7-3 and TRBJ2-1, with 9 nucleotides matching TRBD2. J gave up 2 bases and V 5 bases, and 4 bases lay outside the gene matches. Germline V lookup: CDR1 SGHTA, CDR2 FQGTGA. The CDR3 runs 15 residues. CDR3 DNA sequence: TGTGCCAGCAGCCTTAGCGGGGGCCCCTACAATGAGCAGTTCTTC. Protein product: CASSLSGGPYNEQFF.

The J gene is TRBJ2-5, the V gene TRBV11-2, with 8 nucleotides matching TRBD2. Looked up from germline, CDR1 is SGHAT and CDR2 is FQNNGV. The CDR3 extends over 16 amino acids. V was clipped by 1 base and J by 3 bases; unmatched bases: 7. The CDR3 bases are TGTGCCAGCAGCTTAGGCCCGGGACTAGGGGAAGAGACCCAGTACTTC. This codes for CASSLGPGLGEETQYF.

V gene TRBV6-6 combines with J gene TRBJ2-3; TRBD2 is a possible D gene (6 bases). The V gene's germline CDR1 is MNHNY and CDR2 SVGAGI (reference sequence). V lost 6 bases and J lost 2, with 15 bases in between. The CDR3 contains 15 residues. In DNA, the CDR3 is TGTGCCAGCAGCCCGCTAGGAGGGAACACAGATACGCAGTATTTT. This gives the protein CASSPLGGNTDTQYF.

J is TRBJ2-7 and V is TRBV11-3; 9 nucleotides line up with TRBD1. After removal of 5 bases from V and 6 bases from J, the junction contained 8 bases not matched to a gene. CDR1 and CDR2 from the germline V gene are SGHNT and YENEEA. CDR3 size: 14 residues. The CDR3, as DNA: TGTGCCAGCAGCAAGACAGGGGGTTTTGGCGAGCAGTACTTC. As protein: CASSKTGGFGEQYF.

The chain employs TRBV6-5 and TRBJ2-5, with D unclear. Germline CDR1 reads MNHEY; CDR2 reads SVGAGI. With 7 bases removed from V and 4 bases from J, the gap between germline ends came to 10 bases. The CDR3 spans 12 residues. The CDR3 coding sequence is TGTGCCAGCACCCGGAGTGGAGAGACCCAGTACTTC. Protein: CASTRSGETQYF.

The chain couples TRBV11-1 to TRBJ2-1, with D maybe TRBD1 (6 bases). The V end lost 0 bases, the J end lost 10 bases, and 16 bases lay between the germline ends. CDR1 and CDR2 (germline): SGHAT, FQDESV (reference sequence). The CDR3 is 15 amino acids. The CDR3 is CASSLAGQGSWEQFF. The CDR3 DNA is TGTGCCAGCAGCTTAGCGGGGCAGGGGTCATGGGAGCAGTTCTTC.

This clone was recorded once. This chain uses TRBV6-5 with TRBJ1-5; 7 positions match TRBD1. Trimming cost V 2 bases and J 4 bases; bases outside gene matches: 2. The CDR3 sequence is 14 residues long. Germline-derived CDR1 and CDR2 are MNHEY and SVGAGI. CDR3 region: CASSYQGGNQPQHF. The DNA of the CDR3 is TGTGCCAGCAGTTACCAGGGGGGAAATCAGCCCCAGCATTTT.

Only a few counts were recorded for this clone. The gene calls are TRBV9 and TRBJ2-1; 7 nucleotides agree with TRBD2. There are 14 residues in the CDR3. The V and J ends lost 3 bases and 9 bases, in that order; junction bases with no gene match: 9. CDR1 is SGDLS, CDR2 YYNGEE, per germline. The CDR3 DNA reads TGTGCCAGCAGCGGGTCGGGAGGCCCCGTTGAGCAGTTCTTC. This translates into CASSGSGGPVEQFF.